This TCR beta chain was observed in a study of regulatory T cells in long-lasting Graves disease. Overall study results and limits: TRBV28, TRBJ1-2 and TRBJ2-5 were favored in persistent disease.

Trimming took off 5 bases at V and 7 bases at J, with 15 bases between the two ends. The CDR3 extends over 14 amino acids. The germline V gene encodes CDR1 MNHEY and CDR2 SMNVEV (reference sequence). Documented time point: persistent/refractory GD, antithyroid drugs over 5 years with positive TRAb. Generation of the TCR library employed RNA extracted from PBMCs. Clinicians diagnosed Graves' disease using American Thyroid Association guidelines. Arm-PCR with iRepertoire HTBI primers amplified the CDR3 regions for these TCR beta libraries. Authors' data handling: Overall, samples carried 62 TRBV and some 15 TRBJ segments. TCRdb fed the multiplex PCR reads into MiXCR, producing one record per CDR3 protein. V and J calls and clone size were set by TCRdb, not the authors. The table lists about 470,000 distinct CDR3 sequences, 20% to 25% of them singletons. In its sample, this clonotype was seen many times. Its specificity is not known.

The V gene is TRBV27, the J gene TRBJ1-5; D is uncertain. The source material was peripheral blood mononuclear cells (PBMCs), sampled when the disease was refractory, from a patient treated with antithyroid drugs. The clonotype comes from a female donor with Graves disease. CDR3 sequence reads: CASSPWGAGQPQHF. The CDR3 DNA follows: TGTGCCAGCAGTCCCTGGGGAGCGGGGCAGCCCCAGCATTTT.